A selection of T cell receptor beta chains follows, all from one sample in a study of T cell changes during pregnancy in multiple sclerosis. Clones were sequenced by immunoSEQ multiplex PCR, and TCRdb holds only the in-frame ones, with some missing. Found here are 40,000 to 55,000 clones, 90% of them singletons; the top ten hold around 1.6%. The starting material was peripheral blood, obtained in the first trimester of pregnancy. All receptors derive from a female donor in good health, enrolled as a control in a pregnancy study. The CDR3 runs from the conserved cysteine through the conserved F or W. A D gene is named only where the DNA matches it firmly. Some rows have no size entry. The others give once, few or many, or a class for an expanded clone.

>-|TRBV6-5|TRBJ2-1|-
TGTGCCAGCAGTTCCGTGACAGGGAGGCGTCCCAATGAGCAGTTCTTC
CASSSVTGRRPNEQFF
>-|TRBV5-1|TRBJ2-1|TRBD1
TGCGCCAGCAGCTACGGGGGGACAGGGGGTGTCAATGAGCAGTTCTTC
CASSYGGTGGVNEQFF
>-|TRBV5-8|TRBJ2-7|TRBD1
TGTGCCAGCAGCTTCCGGGACAGGGAATGGCATGGCTACGAGCAGTACTTC
CASSFRDREWHGYEQYF
>-|TRBV5-6|TRBJ1-3|-
TGTGCCAGCAGCTTGGCCGAACGGAGCTCTGGAAACACCATATATTTT
CASSLAERSSGNTIYF
>-|TRBV27|TRBJ2-3|TRBD2
TGTGCCAGCAGTCCCCTGACTAGCGGGGGGAACACAGATACGCAGTATTTT
CASSPLTSGGNTDTQYF
>-|TRBV6-1|TRBJ2-7|TRBD1
TGTGCCAGCAGTGCGGGACAGGGACCAACCTACGAGCAGTACTTC
CASSAGQGPTYEQYF
>-|TRBV6-5|TRBJ2-1|TRBD2
TGTGCCAGCAGTCCTTTACTAGCGGGCAATGAGCAGTTCTTC
CASSPLLAGNEQFF
>-|TRBV6-1|TRBJ2-2|-
TGTGCCAGCAGTGGGGGGCTCTGGTTAGCAGGCACCGGGGAGCTGTTTTTT
CASSGGLWLAGTGELFF
>once|TRBV28|TRBJ2-2|TRBD2
TGTGCCAGCAGATTAGCGGGAGGGCCAAAGGGCGGGGAGCTGTTTTTT
CASRLAGGPKGGELFF
>-|TRBV6-1|TRBJ1-1|-
TGTGCCAGCAGCCTACAGAGGAACACTGAAGCTTTCTTT
CASSLQRNTEAFF
>-|TRBV28|TRBJ1-5|TRBD1
TGTGCCACCTCAGACAGGGTTTTGGTTCAGCCCCAGCATTTT
CATSDRVLVQPQHF
>-|TRBV4-2|TRBJ1-4|-
TGTGCCAGCAGCCAAGTTCCACAGTCCTACAATGAAAAACTGTTTTTT
CASSQVPQSYNEKLFF
>few|TRBV30|TRBJ1-1|TRBD1
TGTGCCTGGCGGACAGGGGCGAACACTGAAGCTTTCTTT
CAWRTGANTEAFF
>-|TRBV27|TRBJ2-7|TRBD2
TGTGCCAGCAGTTCTTCCGGGACTAGCTCCTACGAGCAGTACTTC
CASSSSGTSSYEQYF
>-|TRBV5-1|TRBJ1-2|TRBD1
TGCGCCAGCAGCCAGGGACAGGGGGTGTCCCACTATGGCTACACCTTC
CASSQGQGVSHYGYTF
>once|TRBV7-9|TRBJ1-1|-
TGTGCCAGCAGCCTAGTCGTAAATTCGAACACTGAAGCTTTCTTT
CASSLVVNSNTEAFF
>-|TRBV10-3|TRBJ1-2|-
TGTGCCATCAGTGAGTCGTCGGACAGCCCTAACTATGGCTACACCTTC
CAISESSDSPNYGYTF
>-|TRBV12-2|TRBJ1-5|-
TGTGCAAGTCGCACAGGTGACAGGGCGTCTCAGCCCCAGCATTTT
CASRTGDRASQPQHF
>-|TRBV11-2|TRBJ2-7|TRBD1
TGTGCCAGCAGCCCAGGGGGGACAGGAACCTACGAGCAGTACTTC
CASSPGGTGTYEQYF
>-|TRBV5-1|TRBJ2-1|TRBD2
TGCGCCAGCAGCCGGTCTAGCGGGGGCAATTCCTACAATGAGCAGTTCTTC
CASSRSSGGNSYNEQFF
>-|TRBV18|TRBJ2-6|TRBD1
TGTGCCAGCTCACCGGGACAGAGCTCTGGGGCCAACGTCCTGACTTTC
CASSPGQSSGANVLTF
>-|TRBV7-2|TRBJ2-1|TRBD2
TGTGCCAGCAGCCCAGGGACTAGCGGGGGGGTTGGAGATGAGCAGTTCTTC
CASSPGTSGGVGDEQFF
>-|TRBV11-3|TRBJ2-3|-
TGTGCCAGCAGCTTAGACGCGTCCACAGATACGCAGTATTTT
CASSLDASTDTQYF
>-|TRBV27|TRBJ2-1|TRBD2
TGTGCCAGCAGAAAGGGGAAAATGACTAGCGGGAGCGCTAACTACAATGAGCAGTTCTTC
CASRKGKMTSGSANYNEQFF
>-|TRBV7-9|TRBJ1-3|-
TGTGCCAGCAGCTTAGCGTTGCGGGGTACGGGAAACACCATATATTTT
CASSLALRGTGNTIYF
>-|TRBV27|TRBJ2-1|TRBD1
TGTGCCAGCAGCCCCCCGGGGGACAGGGTCAATGAGCAGTTCTTC
CASSPPGDRVNEQFF
>-|TRBV4-1|TRBJ1-4|-
TGCGCCAGCAGCCAAGGGGGCAGGGTGGGTGAAAAACTGTTTTTT
CASSQGGRVGEKLFF
>-|TRBV5-4|TRBJ2-1|TRBD1
TGTGCCAGCAGCTTGGGAGGGACAGGGGGGTACAATGAGCAGTTCTTC
CASSLGGTGGYNEQFF
>-|TRBV7-3|TRBJ2-3|TRBD2
TGTGCCAGCAGCTTAAGCCTAGCGGGAGACACAGATACGCAGTATTTT
CASSLSLAGDTDTQYF
>-|TRBV7-8|TRBJ2-7|TRBD1
TGTGCCAGCAGCTTGTGGGACAGAGCCTACGAGCAGTACTTC
CASSLWDRAYEQYF
>-|TRBV23-1|TRBJ2-5|-
TGCGCCAGCAGTCAGATGCTAGGGCCCAGGGGAGAGACCCAGTACTTC
CASSQMLGPRGETQYF
>-|TRBV12-5|TRBJ2-2|-
TGTGCTAGTGCACAGGTTAACACCGGGGAGCTGTTTTTT
CASAQVNTGELFF
>-|TRBV5-1|TRBJ2-7|-
TGCGCCAGCAGCAACCAGGGTGGCACCAACGAGCAGTACTTC
CASSNQGGTNEQYF
>-|TRBV28|TRBJ1-5|-
TGTGCCAGCAGTTTTTCCAGGGTGAAGAGTCAGCCCCAGCATTTT
CASSFSRVKSQPQHF
>-|TRBV4-2|TRBJ2-7|TRBD2
TGTGCCAGCAGCCAAGAGACTAGCGGAACTATCTACGAGCAGTACTTC
CASSQETSGTIYEQYF
>once|TRBV2|TRBJ1-2|TRBD1
TGTGCCAGCAGTCCCAGATCCTACAGGGGGCCGACATATGGCTACACCTTC
CASSPRSYRGPTYGYTF
>once|TRBV9|TRBJ2-3|TRBD2
TGTGCCAGCAGCATTAGCGGGGTCACAGATACGCAGTATTTT
CASSISGVTDTQYF
>once|TRBV7-3|TRBJ2-2|TRBD2
TGTGCCAGCAGCCCGGGACTAGCGGGAGCCGGGGAGCTGTTTTTT
CASSPGLAGAGELFF
>-|TRBV6-5|TRBJ2-1|-
TGTGCCAGCAGTTACTGGGCCCCAGGGTTGGGCAATGAGCAGTTCTTC
CASSYWAPGLGNEQFF
>-|TRBV7-2|TRBJ1-3|-
TGTGCCAGCAGCTTAGATAGGGGATATGGAAACACCATATATTTT
CASSLDRGYGNTIYF
>-|TRBV5-3|TRBJ1-5|TRBD1
TGTGCCAGAAGCGGGACAGGGGGCCTTCAGCCCCAGCATTTT
CARSGTGGLQPQHF
>few|TRBV10-3|TRBJ2-7|-
TGTGCCATCAGTGATGAATATGTTCCGAGCGGTGGGTGGGGAGAGCAGTACTTC
CAISDEYVPSGGWGEQYF
>few|TRBV9|TRBJ1-5|-
TGTGCCAGCAGCGTAGAGGGGAATAGCAATCAGCCCCAGCATTTT
CASSVEGNSNQPQHF
>-|TRBV7-2|TRBJ1-1|TRBD1
TGTGCCAGCAGCTCGGGACAGGGGGCGACGAACACTGAAGCTTTCTTT
CASSSGQGATNTEAFF
>-|TRBV27|TRBJ2-3|-
TGTGCCAGCAGTTTGGGGGGGCCCCTCGGCACAGATACGCAGTATTTT
CASSLGGPLGTDTQYF
>-|TRBV6-5|TRBJ2-1|-
TGTGCCACCCGGAACAGGGATCCGTGGAATGAGCAGTTCTTC
CATRNRDPWNEQFF
>-|TRBV7-2|TRBJ1-5|TRBD1
TGTGCCAGCAGCTTATCTGGGACAGGGGTCCATCAGCCCCAGCATTTT
CASSLSGTGVHQPQHF
>-|TRBV28|TRBJ2-5|-
TGTGCCAGCAGTAGGACAGTACAAGAGACCCAGTACTTC
CASSRTVQETQYF
>-|TRBV6-5|TRBJ1-1|-
TGTGCCAGCACTCCAAGTACAGGGTTAACTGAAGCTTTCTTT
CASTPSTGLTEAFF
>once|TRBV7-2|TRBJ1-4|TRBD1
TGTGCCAGCACCCATTTCGGACAGGGGGCAAACGAAAAACTGTTTTTT
CASTHFGQGANEKLFF
>-|TRBV5-1|TRBJ1-5|TRBD1
TGCGCCAGCAGCTTGGGACAGGGGAGCAATCAGCCCCAGCATTTT
CASSLGQGSNQPQHF
>-|TRBV11-2|TRBJ2-7|-
TGTGCCAGCAGCTTAGGGCAGGGGTTCTACGAGCAGTACTTC
CASSLGQGFYEQYF
>-|TRBV10-3|TRBJ2-1|TRBD2
TGTGCCATCAGTGAGTCTGGGAGCGGGAGGGGCAATGAGCAGTTCTTC
CAISESGSGRGNEQFF
>-|TRBV15|TRBJ1-4|TRBD1
TGTGCCACCAGCAGAGAACGGCGGCAGGGGGTTGAAAAACTGTTTTTT
CATSRERRQGVEKLFF
>-|TRBV5-6|TRBJ1-1|-
TGTGCCAGCAGCTGGGGGGACACTGAAGCTTTCTTT
CASSWGDTEAFF
>-|TRBV5-1|TRBJ1-4|-
TGCGCCAGCAGCTTAAACGGGGCAACTAATGAAAAACTGTTTTTT
CASSLNGATNEKLFF
>-|TRBV5-5|TRBJ1-1|TRBD1
TGTGCCAGCAGCGCGTACCAGGGGGCCACTGAAGCTTTCTTT
CASSAYQGATEAFF